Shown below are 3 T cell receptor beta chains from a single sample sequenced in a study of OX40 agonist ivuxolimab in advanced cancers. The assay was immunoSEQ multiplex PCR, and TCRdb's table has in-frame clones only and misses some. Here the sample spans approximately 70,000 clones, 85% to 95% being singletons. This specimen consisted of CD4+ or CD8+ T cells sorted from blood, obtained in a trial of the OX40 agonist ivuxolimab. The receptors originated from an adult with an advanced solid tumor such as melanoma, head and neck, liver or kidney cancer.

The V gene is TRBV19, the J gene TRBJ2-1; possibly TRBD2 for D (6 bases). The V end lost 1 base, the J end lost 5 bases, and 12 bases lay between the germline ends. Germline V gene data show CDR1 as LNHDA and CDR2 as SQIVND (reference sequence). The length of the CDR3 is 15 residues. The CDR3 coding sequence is TGTGCCAGTAGTATAGGGGGGGTCCCCAACAATGAGCAGTTCTTC. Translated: CASSIGGVPNNEQFF. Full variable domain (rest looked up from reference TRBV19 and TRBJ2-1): DGGITQSPKYLFRKEGQNVTLSCEQNLNHDAMYWYRQDPGQGLRLIYYSQIVNDFQKGDIAEGYSVSREKKESFPLTVTSAQKNPTAFYLCASSIGGVPNNEQFFGPGTRLTVL.

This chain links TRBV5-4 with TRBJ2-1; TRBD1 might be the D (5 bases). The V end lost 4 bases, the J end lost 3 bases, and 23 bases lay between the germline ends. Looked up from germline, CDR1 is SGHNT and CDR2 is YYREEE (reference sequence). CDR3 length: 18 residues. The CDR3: CASSAPEAGQGIYNEQFF. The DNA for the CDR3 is TGTGCCAGCAGCGCCCCAGAAGCAGGGCAGGGAATCTACAATGAGCAGTTCTTC.

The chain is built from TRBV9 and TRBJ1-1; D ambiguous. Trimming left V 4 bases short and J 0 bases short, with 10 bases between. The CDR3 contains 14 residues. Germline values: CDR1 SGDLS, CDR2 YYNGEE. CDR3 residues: CASSPGRMNTEAFF. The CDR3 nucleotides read TGTGCCAGCAGCCCGGGAAGGATGAACACTGAAGCTTTCTTT.